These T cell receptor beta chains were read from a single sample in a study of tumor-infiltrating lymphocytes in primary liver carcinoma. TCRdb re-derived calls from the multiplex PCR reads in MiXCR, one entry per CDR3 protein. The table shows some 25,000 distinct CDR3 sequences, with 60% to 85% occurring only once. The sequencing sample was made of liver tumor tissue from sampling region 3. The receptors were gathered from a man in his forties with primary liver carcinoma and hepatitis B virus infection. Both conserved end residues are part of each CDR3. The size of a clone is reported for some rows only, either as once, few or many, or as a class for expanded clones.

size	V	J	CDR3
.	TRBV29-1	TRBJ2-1	CSVEGLAGDVYNKQFF
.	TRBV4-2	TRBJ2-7	CTNSQVSRLAGVYEQYF
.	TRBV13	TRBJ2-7	CVSGLTSGSYEQYF
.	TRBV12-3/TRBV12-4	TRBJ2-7	CASSPKSTSGSPYEHYF
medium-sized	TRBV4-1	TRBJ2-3	CASSQVAGVTDTQYF
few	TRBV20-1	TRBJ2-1	CSAVPFPAGEYNGQFF
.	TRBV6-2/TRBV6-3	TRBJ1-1	CASSYPEPNTEAFF
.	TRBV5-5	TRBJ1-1	CASKPPGYLNTGAFF
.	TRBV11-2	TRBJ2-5	CASSQTLSRGKETQYF
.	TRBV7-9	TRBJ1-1	CATSPKDAPGFF
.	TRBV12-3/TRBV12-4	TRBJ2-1	CASILGGASYNEQFF
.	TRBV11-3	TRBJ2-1	CVCSPGQGRDEQFF
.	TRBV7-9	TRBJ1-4	CVSSSGLATANEKLFF
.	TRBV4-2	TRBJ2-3	CASSQVALLSGATDTEYF
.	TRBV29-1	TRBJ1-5	CSVVLAGASAHHF
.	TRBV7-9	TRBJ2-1	CTSSSLTSGRGNEQFF
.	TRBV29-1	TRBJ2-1	CSGLLGQRVDEQFF
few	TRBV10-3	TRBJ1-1	CTIRARDGRTEAFF
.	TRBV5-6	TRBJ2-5	CVSSLGGLETQYF
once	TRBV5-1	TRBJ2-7	CAGSLVGGGAGESYEQYF
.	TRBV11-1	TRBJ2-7	CASSLGGLAGLPQYF
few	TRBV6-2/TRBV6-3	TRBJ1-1	CASIGDSPTAFF
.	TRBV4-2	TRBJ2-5	CASSQREGGLAGTRASQETQYF
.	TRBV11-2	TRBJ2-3	CANSTWTSGTDTQYF
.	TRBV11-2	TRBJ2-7	CASSGGQGVVHELYF
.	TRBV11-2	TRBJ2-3	CASSLAGATSSKTDTQYF
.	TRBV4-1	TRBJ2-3	CARSQEPSGTDTQYF
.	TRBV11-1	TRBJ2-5	CASGGQVDVGTQYF
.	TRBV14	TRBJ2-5	CASSRTATSVPYF
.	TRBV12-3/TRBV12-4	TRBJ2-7	CAGSMGTGGSYKQYF
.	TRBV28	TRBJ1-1	CASGKQGGMNTEAFF
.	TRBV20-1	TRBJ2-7	CSPTSRTYDQYF